This TCR beta chain came from a study of identical twins. This clonotype was observed at least ten times. Every one of the donors was a healthy Caucasian. Template switching created a universal primer site, and the cDNA included unique molecular identifiers. TCRdb processed the 5' RACE reads anew with MiXCR; each CDR3 protein has one entry. Here the sample spans under 450,000 distinct CDR3 sequences, around a sixth being singletons. CDR1 is MDHEN and CDR2 is SYDVKM in the germline V gene. The CDR3 contains 16 residues. V was shortened by 6 bases and J by 7 bases, with 22 bases between the two germline ends.

The receptor was isolated from a man in his fifties or sixties in good health. The J gene is TRBJ2-1, the V gene TRBV28; a weak D match, TRBD1 (6 bases). Sequenced input: naive T cells sorted from blood. Written as DNA, the CDR3 is TGTGCCAGCAGACTTTTGGGTCCGGGACAAAGGAATGAGCAGTTCTTC. Translating gives CASRLLGPGQRNEQFF.